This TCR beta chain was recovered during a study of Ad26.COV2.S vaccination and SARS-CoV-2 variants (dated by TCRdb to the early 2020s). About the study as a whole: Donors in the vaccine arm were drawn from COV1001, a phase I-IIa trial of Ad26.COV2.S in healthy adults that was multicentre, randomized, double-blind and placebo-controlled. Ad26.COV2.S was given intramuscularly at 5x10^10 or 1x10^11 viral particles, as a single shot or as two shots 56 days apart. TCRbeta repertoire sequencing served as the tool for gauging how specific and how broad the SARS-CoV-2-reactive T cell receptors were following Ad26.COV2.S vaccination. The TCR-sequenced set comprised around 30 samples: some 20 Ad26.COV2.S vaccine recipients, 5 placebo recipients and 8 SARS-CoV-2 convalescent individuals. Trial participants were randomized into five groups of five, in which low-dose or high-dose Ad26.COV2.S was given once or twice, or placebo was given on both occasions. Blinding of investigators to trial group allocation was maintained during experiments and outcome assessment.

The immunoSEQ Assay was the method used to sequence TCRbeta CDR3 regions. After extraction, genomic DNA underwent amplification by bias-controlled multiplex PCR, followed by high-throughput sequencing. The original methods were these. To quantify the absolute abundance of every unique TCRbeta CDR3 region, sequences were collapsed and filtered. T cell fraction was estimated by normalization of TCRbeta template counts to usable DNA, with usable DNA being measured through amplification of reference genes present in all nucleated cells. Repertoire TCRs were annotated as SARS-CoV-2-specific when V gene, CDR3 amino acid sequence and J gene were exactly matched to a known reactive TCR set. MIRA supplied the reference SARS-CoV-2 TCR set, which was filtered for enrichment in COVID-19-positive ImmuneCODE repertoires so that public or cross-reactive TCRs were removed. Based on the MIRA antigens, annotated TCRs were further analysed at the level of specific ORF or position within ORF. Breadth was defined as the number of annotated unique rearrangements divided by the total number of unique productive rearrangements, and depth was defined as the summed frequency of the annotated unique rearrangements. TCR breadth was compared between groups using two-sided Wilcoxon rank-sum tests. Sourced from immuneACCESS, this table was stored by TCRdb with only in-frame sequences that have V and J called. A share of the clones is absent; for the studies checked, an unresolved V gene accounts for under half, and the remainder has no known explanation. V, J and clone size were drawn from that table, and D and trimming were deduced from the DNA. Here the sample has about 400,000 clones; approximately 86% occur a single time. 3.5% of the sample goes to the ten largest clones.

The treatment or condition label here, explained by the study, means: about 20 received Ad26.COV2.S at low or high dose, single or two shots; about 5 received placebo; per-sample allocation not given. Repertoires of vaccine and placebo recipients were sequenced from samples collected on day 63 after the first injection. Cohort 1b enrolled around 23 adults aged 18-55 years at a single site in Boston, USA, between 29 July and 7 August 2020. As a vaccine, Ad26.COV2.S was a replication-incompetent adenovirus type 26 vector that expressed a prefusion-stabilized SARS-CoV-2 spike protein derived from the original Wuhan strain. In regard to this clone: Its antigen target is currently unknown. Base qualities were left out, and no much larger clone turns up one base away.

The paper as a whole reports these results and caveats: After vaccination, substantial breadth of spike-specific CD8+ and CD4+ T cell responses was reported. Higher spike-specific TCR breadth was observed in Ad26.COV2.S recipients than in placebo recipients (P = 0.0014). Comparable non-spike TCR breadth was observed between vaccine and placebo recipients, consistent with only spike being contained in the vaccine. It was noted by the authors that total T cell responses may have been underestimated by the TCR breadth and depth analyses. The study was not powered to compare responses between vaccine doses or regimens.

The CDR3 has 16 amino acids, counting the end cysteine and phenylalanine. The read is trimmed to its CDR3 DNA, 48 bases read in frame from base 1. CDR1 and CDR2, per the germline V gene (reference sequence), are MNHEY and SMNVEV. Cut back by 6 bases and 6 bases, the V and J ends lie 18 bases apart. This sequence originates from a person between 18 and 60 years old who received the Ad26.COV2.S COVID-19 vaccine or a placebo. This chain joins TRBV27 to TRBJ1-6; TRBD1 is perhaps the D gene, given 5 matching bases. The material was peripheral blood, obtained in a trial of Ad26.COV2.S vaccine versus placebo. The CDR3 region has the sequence CASSSRGGLANSPLHF. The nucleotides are TGTGCCAGCAGCTCAAGGGGTGGGTTGGCTAATTCACCCCTCCACTTT.